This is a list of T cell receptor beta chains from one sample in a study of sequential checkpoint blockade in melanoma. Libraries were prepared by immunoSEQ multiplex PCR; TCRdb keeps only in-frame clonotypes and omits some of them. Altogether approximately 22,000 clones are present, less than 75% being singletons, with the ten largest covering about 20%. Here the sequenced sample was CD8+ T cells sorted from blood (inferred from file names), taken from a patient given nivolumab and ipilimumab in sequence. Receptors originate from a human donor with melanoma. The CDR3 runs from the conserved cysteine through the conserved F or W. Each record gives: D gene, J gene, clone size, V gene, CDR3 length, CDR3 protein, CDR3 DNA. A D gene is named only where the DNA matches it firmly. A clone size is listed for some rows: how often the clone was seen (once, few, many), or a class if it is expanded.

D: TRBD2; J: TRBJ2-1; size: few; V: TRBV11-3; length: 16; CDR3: CASSSYTSGGHNEQFF; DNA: TGTGCCAGCAGCTCCTACACTAGCGGGGGGCACAATGAGCAGTTCTTC
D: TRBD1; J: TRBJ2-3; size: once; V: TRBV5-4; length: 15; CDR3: CASGGTGVGTDTQYF; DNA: TGTGCCAGCGGGGGCACAGGGGTAGGCACAGATACGCAGTATTTT
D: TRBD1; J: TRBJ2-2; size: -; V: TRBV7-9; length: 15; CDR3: CASIDTGGAPGELFF; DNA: TGTGCCAGCATCGATACAGGGGGCGCCCCCGGGGAGCTGTTTTTT
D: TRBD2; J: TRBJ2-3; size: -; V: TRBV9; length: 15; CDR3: CASSVLAGGTDTQYF; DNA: TGTGCCAGCAGCGTTCTAGCGGGGGGTACAGATACGCAGTATTTT
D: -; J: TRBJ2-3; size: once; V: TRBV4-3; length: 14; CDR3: CASSQFISTDTQYF; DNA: TGCGCCAGCAGCCAATTCATCAGCACAGATACGCAGTATTTT
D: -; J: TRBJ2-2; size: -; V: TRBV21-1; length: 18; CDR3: CASSKKGPGQEIPGELFF; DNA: TGTGCCAGCAGCAAAAAGGGACCGGGACAGGAGATTCCCGGGGAGCTGTTTTTT
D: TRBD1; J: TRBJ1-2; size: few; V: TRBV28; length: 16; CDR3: CASSGPWSRQGDGYTF; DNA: TGTGCCAGCAGTGGACCCTGGTCGCGACAGGGGGATGGCTACACCTTC
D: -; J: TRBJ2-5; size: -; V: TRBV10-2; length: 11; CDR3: CASSQGETQYF; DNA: TGCGCCAGCAGTCAGGGCGAGACCCAGTACTTC
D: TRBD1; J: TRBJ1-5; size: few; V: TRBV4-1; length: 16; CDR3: CASSLGPRQGLQPQHF; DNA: TGCGCCAGCAGCCTCGGGCCCCGACAGGGCTTACAGCCCCAGCATTTT
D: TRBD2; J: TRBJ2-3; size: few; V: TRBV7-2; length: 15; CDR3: CASSLILAGGDTQYF; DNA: TGTGCCAGCAGCTTAATACTAGCGGGGGGAGATACGCAGTATTTT
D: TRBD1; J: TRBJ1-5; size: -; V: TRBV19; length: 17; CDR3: CASSPPGTGVWNQPQHF; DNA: TGTGCCAGTAGTCCCCCCGGGACAGGGGTTTGGAATCAGCCCCAGCATTTT
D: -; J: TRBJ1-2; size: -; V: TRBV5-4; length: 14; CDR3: CASTLQGSNYGYTF; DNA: TGTGCCAGCACCCTTCAGGGATCCAACTATGGCTACACCTTC
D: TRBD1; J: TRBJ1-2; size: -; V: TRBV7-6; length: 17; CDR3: CASSPLAWGQGDYGYTF; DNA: TGTGCCAGCAGCCCCCTTGCTTGGGGACAGGGTGACTATGGCTACACCTTC
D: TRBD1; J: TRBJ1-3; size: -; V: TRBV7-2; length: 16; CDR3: CASSSRGTEAGNTIYF; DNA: TGTGCCAGCAGCTCCCGAGGGACAGAGGCTGGAAACACCATATATTTT
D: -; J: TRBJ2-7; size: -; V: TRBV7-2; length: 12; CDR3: CASSLTPGEQYF; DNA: TGTGCCAGCAGCTTAACTCCAGGCGAGCAGTACTTC
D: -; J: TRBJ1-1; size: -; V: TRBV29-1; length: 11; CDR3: CSVVLNGEAFF; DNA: TGCAGCGTCGTCCTGAACGGTGAAGCTTTCTTT
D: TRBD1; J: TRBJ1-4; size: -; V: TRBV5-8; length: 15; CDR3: CASTPGTAQNEKLFF; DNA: TGTGCCAGCACCCCTGGGACAGCCCAAAATGAAAAACTGTTTTTT
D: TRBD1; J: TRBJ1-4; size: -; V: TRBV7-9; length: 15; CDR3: CASSWTGGNNEKLFF; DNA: TGTGCCAGCAGCTGGACAGGGGGCAATAATGAAAAACTGTTTTTT
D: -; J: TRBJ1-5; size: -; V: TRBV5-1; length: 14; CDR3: CASSLARGNQPQHF; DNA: TGCGCCAGCAGCTTGGCCAGGGGCAATCAGCCCCAGCATTTT
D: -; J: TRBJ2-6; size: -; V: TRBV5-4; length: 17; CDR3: CASSLTASSSGANVLTF; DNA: TGTGCCAGCAGCTTAACAGCTTCGAGCTCTGGGGCCAACGTCCTGACTTTC
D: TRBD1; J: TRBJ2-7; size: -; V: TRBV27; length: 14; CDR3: CASGSGTGGDEQYF; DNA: TGTGCCAGCGGCTCCGGGACAGGGGGCGACGAGCAGTACTTC
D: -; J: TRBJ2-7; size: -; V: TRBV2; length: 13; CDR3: CASESRGSGEQYF; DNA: TGTGCCAGCGAGAGTAGGGGATCGGGCGAGCAGTACTTC
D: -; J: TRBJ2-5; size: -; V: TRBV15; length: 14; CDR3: CATSPLWPQETQYF; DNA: TGTGCCACCAGCCCCCTCTGGCCCCAAGAGACCCAGTACTTC
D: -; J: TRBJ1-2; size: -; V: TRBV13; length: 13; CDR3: CASSPGLGYGYTF; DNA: TGTGCCAGCAGCCCAGGGTTAGGGTATGGCTACACCTTC
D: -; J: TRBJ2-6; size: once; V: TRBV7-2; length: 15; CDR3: CASSSRPAGANVLTF; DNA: TGTGCCAGCAGCTCCCGGCCAGCGGGGGCCAACGTCCTGACTTTC
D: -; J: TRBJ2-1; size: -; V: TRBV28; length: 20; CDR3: CASSLPRDRPGTSHYNEQFF; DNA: TGTGCCAGCAGTTTACCCCGGGACAGACCCGGGACTAGTCATTACAATGAGCAGTTCTTC
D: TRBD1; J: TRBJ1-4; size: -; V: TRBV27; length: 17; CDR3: CASRGQGVWAANEKLFF; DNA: TGTGCCAGCAGGGGACAGGGAGTATGGGCGGCTAATGAAAAACTGTTTTTT
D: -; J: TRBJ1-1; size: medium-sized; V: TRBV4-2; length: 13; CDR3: CASSHTSQGEAFF; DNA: TGTGCCAGCAGCCATACATCACAGGGTGAAGCTTTCTTT
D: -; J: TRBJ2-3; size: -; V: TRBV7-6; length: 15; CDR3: CASSLEGVGTDTQYF; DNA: TGTGCCAGCAGCTTAGAGGGGGTGGGCACAGATACGCAGTATTTT
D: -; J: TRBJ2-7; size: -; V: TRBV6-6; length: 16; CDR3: CASRPGVARRGYEQYF; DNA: TGTGCCAGCAGACCCGGCGTGGCCCGCAGAGGCTACGAGCAGTACTTC
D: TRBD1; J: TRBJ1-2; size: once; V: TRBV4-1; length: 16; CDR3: CASSQDTGTGTFGYTF; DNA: TGCGCCAGCAGCCAAGATACCGGGACAGGGACTTTTGGCTACACCTTC
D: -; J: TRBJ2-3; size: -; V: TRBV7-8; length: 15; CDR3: CASSKWTDSTDTQYF; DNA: TGTGCCAGCAGCAAATGGACAGATAGCACAGATACGCAGTATTTT
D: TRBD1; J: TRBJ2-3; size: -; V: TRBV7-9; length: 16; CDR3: CASSLRTGVIADTQYF; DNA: TGTGCCAGCAGCCTAAGGACAGGGGTAATTGCAGATACGCAGTATTTT
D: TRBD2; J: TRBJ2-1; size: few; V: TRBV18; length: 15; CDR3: CASSQTSGAYNEQFF; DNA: TGTGCCAGCTCGCAGACTAGCGGGGCCTACAATGAGCAGTTCTTC